The source of this TCR beta chain is a study of regulatory T cells in long-lasting Graves disease. Arm-PCR of CDR3 regions with iRepertoire HTBI primers generated TCR beta libraries. TCRdb re-called the multiplex PCR reads with MiXCR, one entry per CDR3 protein. The sample yields hundreds of thousands of distinct CDR3 sequences, roughly 16% seen once. The V and J ends lost 4 bases and 2 bases, in that order; junction bases with no gene match: 3. CDR3 size: 14 residues. CDR1 is SGHDN, CDR2 FVKESK, per germline. Noted time point: newly diagnosed GD, antithyroid drugs for less than 3 months. Extracted RNA from PBMCs served as the source of the TCR library. Separately, the same data were catalogued under a study of T cells in Graves' hyperthyroidism and ophthalmopathy.

The chain recombines TRBV14 with TRBJ2-7, with TRBD1 matching 9 bases. The TCR originated in a woman aged 40-65 years with Graves disease. The specimen comprised peripheral blood mononuclear cells (PBMCs), sampled at new diagnosis, from a patient treated with antithyroid drugs. The CDR3 region is CASSRDREPYEQYF. The CDR3 nucleotides are TGTGCCAGCAGCCGGGACAGGGAGCCCTACGAGCAGTACTTC.